Following are 10 T cell receptor beta chains from one sample sequenced in a study of T cell clones after liver transplantation. Repertoires were generated with immunoSEQ multiplex PCR, while TCRdb's copy carries only in-frame clones and drops some. The sample includes about 120,000 clones, 90% of them seen just once. The sequenced sample was CD4+ T cells from blood, obtained 12 months after liver transplant. The receptors originated from a human patient who received a liver transplant. Some T cells could come from the graft donor.

The chain joins TRBV7-3 to TRBJ2-2; 10 nucleotides align to TRBD1. Germline CDR1 SGHTA, CDR2 FQGTGA. The CDR3 runs to 14 residues. V gave up 5 bases and J gave up 6 bases; unmatched junction bases: 3. The DNA for the CDR3 is TGTGCCAGCAGCGCTGGGACAGGGGCCGGGGAGCTGTTTTTT. It is translated as CASSAGTGAGELFF. Complete variable domain (other parts from reference TRBV7-3 and TRBJ2-2): GAGVSQTPSNKVTEKGKYVELRCDPISGHTALYWYRQSLGQGPEFLIYFQGTGAADDSGLPNDRFFAVRPEGSVSTLKIQRTERGDSAVYLCASSAGTGAGELFFGEGSRLTVL.

V is TRBV29-1 and J is TRBJ1-1; possibly TRBD1 for D (6 bases). This CDR3 has 11 residues. The germline gives CDR1 SQVTM, CDR2 ANQGSEA. Here the CDR3 DNA reads TGCAGTGCCCAACAGGGAACTGAAGCTTTCTTT. This sequence encodes CSAQQGTEAFF.

The chain is built from TRBV5-4 and TRBJ2-5; D call uncertain. Germline lookup yields CDR1 SGHNT and CDR2 YYREEE (reference sequence). Trimming removed 4 bases at V and 1 base at J, with 8 bases between. CDR3 length: 13 amino acids. The CDR3 DNA is TGTGCCAGCAGCCCTCCTTCCCAAGAGACCCAGTACTTC. This codes for CASSPPSQETQYF.

The chain has TRBV5-1 and TRBJ2-1; 7 bases match TRBD2. CDR3 length: 15 amino acids. The V and J ends lost 4 bases and 6 bases, in that order; junction bases with no gene match: 10. Germline CDR1 and CDR2: SGHRS and YFSETQ. The CDR3 loop reads CASSPGLVLLNEQFF. In DNA form, the CDR3 reads TGCGCCAGCAGCCCCGGACTAGTCCTACTCAATGAGCAGTTCTTC.

The chain employs TRBV7-2 and TRBJ2-3; D not resolved. Germline V gene lookup returns CDR1 SGHTA and CDR2 FQGNSA. Between the trimmed V and J ends, which lost 5 bases and 2 bases, there was a span of 11 bases. This CDR3 has 14 residues. This chain's CDR3 is CASSPRRHTDTQYF. CDR3 DNA sequence: TGTGCCAGCAGCCCACGCCGGCACACAGATACGCAGTATTTT.

This sequence joins TRBV19 and TRBJ1-3; D may be TRBD1 (5 bases). V lost 4 bases and J 4 bases, leaving 11 bases between the germline ends. CDR3 length: 14 residues. In germline, CDR1 is LNHDA, CDR2 SQIVND (reference sequence). The chain's CDR3 is CASSTGGTGNTIYF. The CDR3, as DNA: TGTGCCAGTAGTACGGGGGGAACGGGAAACACCATATATTTT.

The rearrangement links TRBV2 to TRBJ2-1; D is possibly TRBD1 (6 bases). V shed 6 bases and J shed 9 bases, with 12 bases lying between them. CDR3 size: 12 residues. Germline V lookup: CDR1 SNHLY, CDR2 FYNNEI. The CDR3 loop reads CASRVQGFEQFF. In DNA, the CDR3 is TGTGCCAGCAGGGTCCAGGGGTTTGAGCAGTTCTTC.

The chain carries TRBV5-1 and TRBJ2-3; 7 nucleotides match TRBD2. The CDR3 is 16 residues long. Per germline, CDR1 SGHRS and CDR2 YFSETQ. Losses at the gene ends were 0 bases for V and 4 bases for J; bases not matched to a gene: 8. In DNA, the CDR3 is TGCGCCAGCAGCTTGGGGGGCGGGAGACAAGCAGATACGCAGTATTTT. Its translation is CASSLGGGRQADTQYF.

This rearrangement joins TRBV18 to TRBJ1-1, with D possibly TRBD1 on 5 matching bases. The length of the CDR3 is 16 residues. From germline, CDR1 is KGHSH and CDR2 LQKENI. Trimming shortened V by 3 bases and J by 1 base, and 15 bases separated the two germline ends. CDR3 in DNA: TGTGCCAGCTCACCGCGGGCGGGACGGCCGAACACTGAAGCTTTCTTT. Amino acids: CASSPRAGRPNTEAFF. The full variable domain, with the rest looked up from reference TRBV18 and TRBJ1-1, is NAGVMQNPRHLVRRRGQEARLRCSPMKGHSHVYWYRQLPEEGLKFMVYLQKENIIDESGMPKERFSAEFPKEGPSILRIQQVVRGDSAAYFCASSPRAGRPNTEAFFGQGTRLTVV.

The V and J genes are TRBV28 and TRBJ2-6; D not resolved. V was shortened by 5 bases and J by 0 bases, with 8 bases between the two germline ends. Per germline, CDR1 MDHEN and CDR2 SYDVKM. The CDR3 sequence is 15 residues long. The CDR3, as DNA: TGTGCCAGCAGTACCTTCCTCTCTGGGGCCAACGTCCTGACTTTC. Translated, it gives CASSTFLSGANVLTF.